This T cell receptor beta chain was captured by sequencing in a study of shared clonotypes between healthy human individuals. Study results and caveats: Depth was large, yet rarefaction showed that sorted-subset sequencing was incomplete. Naive subsets usually exceeded memory subsets in estimated richness.

Selected positively for CCR7 and CD45RO-negative, naive CD8 cells excluded terminally differentiated effector memory CD45RA+ cells. As concerns this clone: The antigen is unknown.

The germline V and J ends were trimmed by 0 bases and 5 bases, with 16 bases remaining between them. Per the germline V gene, CDR1 is LGHNA and CDR2 is YSLEER. This CDR3 is built from 16 residues. Each subset's genomic DNA was shared equally among a number of immunoSEQ plates. Assay: immunoSEQ multiplex PCR; the TCRdb copy retains only in-frame clones and omits some. This table has approximately 2,200,000 clones, 85% to 95% appearing once. The chain recombines TRBV4-3 with TRBJ2-5; unclear D gene. This sequence was found in a man younger than 30 in good health. Some clones in this sample may be carry-over from other donors' samples. Sequencing was carried out using naive CD8+ T cells from PBMCs. CDR3 coding DNA: TGCGCCAGCAGCCAAGATTCGGTTACTGGCTGGGAGACCCAGTACTTC. Its translation is CASSQDSVTGWETQYF.